The 8 T cell receptor beta chains below come from one sample, sequenced in a study of Ad26.COV2.S vaccination and SARS-CoV-2 variants. The data were produced by immunoSEQ multiplex PCR, yet TCRdb's version contains in-frame clones alone and is incomplete. This table has 400,000 to 450,000 clones, 90% appearing once. The treatment here: 19 received Ad26.COV2.S at low or high dose, single or two shots; 5 received placebo; per-sample allocation not given. Samples were taken on day 63 after the first vaccine or placebo injection. The specimen was peripheral blood, collected in a trial of Ad26.COV2.S vaccine versus placebo. The receptors here all came from a person aged 18-60 years who received the Ad26.COV2.S COVID-19 vaccine or a placebo.

This chain uses TRBV5-1 with TRBJ1-1, with 9 bases that match TRBD1. Germline-derived CDR1 and CDR2 are SGHRS and YFSETQ. The CDR3 consists of 17 residues. V lost 1 base and J lost 3; bases outside the gene matches: 10. In DNA, the CDR3 is TGCGCCAGCAGCTTGAATTTACAGGGGGCCGGGGACACTGAAGCTTTCTTT. It encodes CASSLNLQGAGDTEAFF. Together with reference TRBV5-1 and TRBJ1-1, the CDR3 gives the full variable domain: KAGVTQTPRYLIKTRGQQVTLSCSPISGHRSVSWYQQTPGQGLQFLFEYFSETQRNKGNFPGRFSGRQFSNSRSEMNVSTLELGDSALYLCASSLNLQGAGDTEAFFGQGTRLTVV.

The J gene is TRBJ2-1, the V gene TRBV7-9, with D unresolved. Looked up from germline, CDR1 is SEHNR and CDR2 is FQNEAQ (reference sequence). This CDR3 region has 13 residues. Trimming stripped 0 bases from V and 8 bases from J, with 8 bases between. CDR3 in amino acids: CASSLASRDEQFF. CDR3 DNA sequence: TGTGCCAGCAGCTTAGCCTCCCGGGATGAGCAGTTCTTC.

The count of this clone is one. The chain couples TRBV10-1 to TRBJ2-6; 9 bases fit TRBD1. V gave up 3 bases and J gave up 1 base; unmatched junction bases: 13. Germline lookup yields CDR1 WNHNN and CDR2 SYGVQD (reference sequence). The CDR3 contains 20 residues. CDR3 sequence reads: CASSEPLTGGLRSGANVLTF. The CDR3, as DNA: TGCGCCAGCAGTGAACCTTTGACAGGGGGTCTTAGGTCTGGGGCCAACGTCCTGACTTTC.

This clone turned up a few times. The chain uses TRBV18 and TRBJ2-2, with 7 bases matching TRBD2. Germline V lookup: CDR1 KGHSH, CDR2 LQKENI. This CDR3 has 16 amino acids. Unmatched junction bases numbered 6, after V lost 0 bases and J lost 5 bases. This CDR3 is CASSPPEREVTGELFF. CDR3 nucleotide sequence: TGTGCCAGCTCACCACCCGAGCGGGAAGTGACCGGGGAGCTGTTTTTT.

The chain employs TRBV6-5 and TRBJ2-7; TRBD1 might be the D (5 bases). V was clipped by 8 bases and J by 4 bases, with 15 bases between them. This CDR3 is built from 13 residues. Germline loops: CDR1 MNHEY, CDR2 SVGAGI. The CDR3 is CASYRSPGYEQYF. The CDR3 coding sequence is TGTGCCAGCTACAGGTCCCCGGGTTACGAGCAGTACTTC.

The genes are TRBV19 and TRBJ2-5; TRBD1 matches at 7 bases. Germline V CDR1 and CDR2: LNHDA, SQIVND (reference sequence). This CDR3 is built from 13 residues. Germline trimming cut 4 bases from V and 4 bases from J; bases unmatched to any gene: 3. The CDR3 DNA follows: TGTGCCAGTAGTAAAACAGGGGTAGAGACCCAGTACTTC. This gives the protein CASSKTGVETQYF.

This rearrangement joins TRBV18 to TRBJ2-1; tentative D call: TRBD1 (5 bases). Germline CDR1 is KGHSH and CDR2 is LQKENI. The ends were cut back, 0 bases at V and 5 bases at J, with 14 bases in the middle. CDR3 length: 16 amino acids. DNA of the CDR3: TGTGCCAGCTCACCACCGACAGCCGCTCCTGACAATGAGCAGTTCTTC. Amino acid sequence: CASSPPTAAPDNEQFF.

The chain couples TRBV7-2 to TRBJ2-5, with D hard to call. This CDR3 is 14 amino acids long. The germline CDR1 and CDR2 sequences are SGHTA and FQGNSA. Between the trimmed V and J ends, which lost 3 bases and 5 bases, there was a span of 13 bases. DNA for the CDR3: TGTGCCAGCAGCTTGGACCGACTCGCTGAGACCCAGTACTTC. Translation: CASSLDRLAETQYF.